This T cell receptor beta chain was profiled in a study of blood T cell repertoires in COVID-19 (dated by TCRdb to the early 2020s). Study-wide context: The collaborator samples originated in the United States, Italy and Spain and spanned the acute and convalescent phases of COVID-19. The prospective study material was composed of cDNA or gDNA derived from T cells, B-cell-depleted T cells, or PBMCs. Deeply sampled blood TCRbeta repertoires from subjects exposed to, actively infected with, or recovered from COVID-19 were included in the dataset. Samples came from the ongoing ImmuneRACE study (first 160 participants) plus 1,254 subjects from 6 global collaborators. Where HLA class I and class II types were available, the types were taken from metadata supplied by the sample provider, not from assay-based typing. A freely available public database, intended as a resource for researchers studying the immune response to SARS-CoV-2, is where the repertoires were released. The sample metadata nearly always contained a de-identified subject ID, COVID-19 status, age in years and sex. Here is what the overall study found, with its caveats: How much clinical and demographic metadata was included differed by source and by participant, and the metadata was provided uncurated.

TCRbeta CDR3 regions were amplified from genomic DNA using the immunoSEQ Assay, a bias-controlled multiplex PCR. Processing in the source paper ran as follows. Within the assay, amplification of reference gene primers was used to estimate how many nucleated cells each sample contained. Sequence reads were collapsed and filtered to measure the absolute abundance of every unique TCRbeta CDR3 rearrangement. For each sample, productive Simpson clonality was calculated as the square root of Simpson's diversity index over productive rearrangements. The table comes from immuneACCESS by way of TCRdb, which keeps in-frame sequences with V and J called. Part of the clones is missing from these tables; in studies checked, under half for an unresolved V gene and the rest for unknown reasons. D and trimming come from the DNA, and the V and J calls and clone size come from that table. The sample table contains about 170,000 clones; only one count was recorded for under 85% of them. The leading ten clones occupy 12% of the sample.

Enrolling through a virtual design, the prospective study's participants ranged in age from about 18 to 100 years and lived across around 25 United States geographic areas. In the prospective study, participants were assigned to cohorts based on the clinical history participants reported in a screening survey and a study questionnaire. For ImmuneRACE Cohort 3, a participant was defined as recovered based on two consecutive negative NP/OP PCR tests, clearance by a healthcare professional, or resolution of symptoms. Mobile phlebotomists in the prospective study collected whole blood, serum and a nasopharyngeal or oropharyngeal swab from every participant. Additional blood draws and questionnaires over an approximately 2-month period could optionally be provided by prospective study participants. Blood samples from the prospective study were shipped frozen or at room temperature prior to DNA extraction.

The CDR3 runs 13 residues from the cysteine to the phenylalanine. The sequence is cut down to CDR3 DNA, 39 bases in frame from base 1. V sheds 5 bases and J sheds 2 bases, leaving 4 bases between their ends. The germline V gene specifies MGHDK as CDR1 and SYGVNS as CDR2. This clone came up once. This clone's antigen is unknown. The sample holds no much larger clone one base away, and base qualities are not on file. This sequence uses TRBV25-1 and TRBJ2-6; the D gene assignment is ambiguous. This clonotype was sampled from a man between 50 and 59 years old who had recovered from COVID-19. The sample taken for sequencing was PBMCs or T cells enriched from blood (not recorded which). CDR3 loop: CASSSAGANVLTF. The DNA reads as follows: TGTGCCAGCAGTTCCGCTGGGGCCAACGTCCTGACTTTC.